The 21 T cell receptor beta chains presented below share a single source sample, sequenced in a study of Graves' ophthalmopathy and Graves' hyperthyroidism. From RNA, the CDR3 regions of TCR beta chains were amplified and sequenced. The workflow started with a first-round RT-PCR run with HTBI primers and then moved on to a second-round multiplex PCR. TCRdb independently ran MiXCR on the multiplex PCR reads; one entry per CDR3 protein. The sample shows roughly 500,000 distinct CDR3 sequences, roughly 14% of them seen only once. The sequencing sample was made of blood. The source is a woman aged 30 to 39 with Graves' ophthalmopathy.

Notes on this clonotype: Just one base apart from a much larger clone, this may be a read error. The chain joins TRBV11-1 to TRBJ1-6, with unresolved D. Germline values: CDR1 SGHAT, CDR2 FQDESV (reference sequence). The CDR3 has 12 amino acids. The CDR3 nucleotides are TGTGCCAACAGCTCAACAAATTCACCCCTCCACTTT. Encoded protein: CANSSTNSPLHF.

This clonotype turned up a few times. The chain has TRBV5-1 and TRBJ2-7, with D tentatively TRBD1 (5 bases). V was cut by 4 bases and J by 4 bases, with 15 bases left in between. Germline CDR1 and CDR2: SGHRS and YFSETQ. There are 14 residues in the CDR3. DNA for the CDR3: TGCGCCAGCAGCCCGGTCGCAGGGATGTACGAGCAGTACTTC. This sequence encodes CASSPVAGMYEQYF.

This clonotype was observed many times. This chain uses TRBV12-3 or TRBV12-4 with TRBJ1-1; no reliable D call. V lost 1 base, J lost 1 base, and 16 bases lay in between. CDR3 length: 17 amino acids. The CDR3 coding sequence is TGTGCCAGCAGTTTAGAAGGGCTACCGGGGAGGAACACTGAAGCTTTCTTT. Its translation is CASSLEGLPGRNTEAFF.

This clonotype was seen at least ten times. This chain links TRBV6-1 with TRBJ2-2, with D possibly being TRBD1 (6 bases). Deletions cut 6 bases from V and 5 bases from J, with 16 bases between. Germline lookup yields CDR1 MNHNS and CDR2 SASEGT. CDR3 length: 15 residues. The CDR3 spells CASRPTGLKTGELFF. The CDR3 coding sequence is TGTGCCAGCAGGCCGACAGGCCTCAAGACCGGGGAGCTGTTTTTT.

With regard to this clonotype: One end of the junction fails to match germline, which may point to a read error. This chain joins TRBV4-1 and TRBJ2-4; a possible D gene is TRBD1 (5 bases). The CDR3 is made up of 16 amino acids. CDR1 is MGHRA and CDR2 is YSYEKL in the germline V gene. The CDR3 region is CASSQGKLRGKNIKYF. The CDR3 DNA sequence: TGCGCCAGCAGCCAAGGAAAACTAAGGGGCAAAAACATTAAGTACTTC.

In this sample, this clonotype turned up a few times. V usage is TRBV30 and J usage is TRBJ1-2, with TRBD1 matching 9 bases. Germline lookup yields CDR1 GTSNPN and CDR2 SVGIG (reference sequence). V shed 1 base, J shed 4 bases, and the junction held 7 bases outside the gene matches. CDR3 length equals 15 residues. This CDR3 reads CAWSGRTGDPYGYTF. CDR3 coding DNA: TGTGCCTGGAGTGGGCGGACAGGGGACCCCTATGGCTACACCTTC.

The rearrangement links TRBV11-1 to TRBJ1-1; 7 bases align to TRBD1. With 6 bases clipped from V and 8 bases from J, the junction kept 6 bases outside the gene matches. CDR3 size: 12 residues. The germline gives CDR1 SGHAT, CDR2 FQDESV (reference sequence). The DNA of the CDR3 is TGTGCCAGCAGTTCGCAGGGGGTAGAAGCTTTCTTT. Protein sequence: CASSSQGVEAFF.

This clonotype was counted many times. The V and J genes are TRBV9 and TRBJ2-1; 13 bases align to TRBD2. The germline V gene has CDR1 SGDLS and CDR2 YYNGEE. This CDR3 contains 16 residues. V dropped 0 bases and J dropped 5; count of bases not matched to a gene: 2. CDR3 sequence: CASSVGTSGRHNEQFF. Written as DNA, the CDR3 is TGTGCCAGCAGCGTAGGGACTAGCGGGAGACACAATGAGCAGTTCTTC. The full variable domain, with the rest looked up from reference TRBV9 and TRBJ2-1, is DSGVTQTPKHLITATGQRVTLRCSPRSGDLSVYWYQQSLDQGLQFLIQYYNGEERAKGNILERFSAQQFPDLHSELNLSSLELGDSALYFCASSVGTSGRHNEQFFGPGTRLTVL.

This clonotype was seen more than once but under ten times. This sequence is one base from a far larger clone and is likely a read error. The chain joins TRBV12-3 or TRBV12-4 to TRBJ2-2, with 8 bases identical to TRBD1. CDR3 length: 13 amino acids. The CDR3 protein is CASSLTGAGELLF. The CDR3, as DNA: TGTGCCAGCAGTTTGACAGGGGCCGGGGAGCTGTTGTTT.

In this sample, this clonotype turned up many times. The V gene is TRBV12-3 or TRBV12-4, the J gene TRBJ1-5; TRBD1 matches 9 bases. V gave up 6 bases and J gave up 7 bases; unmatched junction bases: 4. CDR3 length: 13 amino acids. In DNA form, the CDR3 reads TGTGCCAGCAGAGGGACAGGGAGGCAGCCCCAGCATTTT. It yields the protein CASRGTGRQPQHF.

This clonotype has at least ten counts. This rearrangement joins TRBV27 to TRBJ2-7; D remains unclear. The V gene lost 2 bases and the J gene lost 3 bases, with 11 bases spanning the gap. Germline assignment: CDR1 MNHEY and CDR2 SMNVEV (reference sequence). The CDR3 length is 14 residues. CDR3 DNA sequence: TGTGCCAGCAGTTTAAGGACCGATGGCTACGAGCAGTACTTC. As protein: CASSLRTDGYEQYF.

This clonotype was seen ten or more times. Written as DNA, the CDR3 is TGTGCCAGCAGCTCTAGGACAGACTACGAGCAGTACTTC. Residues: CASSSRTDYEQYF. This sequence joins TRBV7-9 and TRBJ2-7, with D perhaps TRBD1 (6 bases). The V gene's germline CDR1 is SEHNR and CDR2 FQNEAQ (reference sequence). The CDR3 is made up of 13 amino acids. V dropped 4 bases and J dropped 3 bases, with 10 bases sitting between them. Based on the CDR3 plus reference TRBV7-9 and TRBJ2-7, the full variable domain is DTGVSQNPRHKITKRGQNVTFRCDPISEHNRLYWYRQTLGQGPEFLTYFQNEAQLEKSRLLSDRFSAERPKGSFSTLEIQRTEQGDSAMYLCASSSRTDYEQYFGPGTRLTVT.

This clonotype was counted once. This clone may be a read error of a much larger clone one base away. Because the CDR3 is missing its conserved closing phenylalanine or tryptophan, this is likely a read error. The chain carries TRBV28 and TRBJ1-5; D is unclear. V shed 3 bases and J shed 5 bases, with 11 bases lying between them. The germline V gene encodes CDR1 MDHEN and CDR2 SYDVKM. The CDR3 is 14 amino acids. CDR3 nucleotides: TGTGCCAGCAGTTTTCATCGGGAGGATCAGCCCCAGCATTTG. It encodes CASSFHREDQPQHL.

Concerning this clonotype: A much larger clone differs from this one at a single base, so this may be a read error. Lacking the conserved final phenylalanine or tryptophan, this CDR3 likely reflects a read error. This sequence joins TRBV27 and TRBJ2-2; 8 nucleotides line up with TRBD2. Per the germline V gene, CDR1 is MNHEY and CDR2 is SMNVEV (reference sequence). Unmatched junction bases numbered 5, after V lost 5 bases and J lost 6 bases. The CDR3 spans 14 residues. The CDR3 sequence: CASSPGLAPGELFL. The CDR3 DNA follows: TGTGCCAGCAGTCCCGGACTAGCACCCGGGGAGCTGTTTTTG.

This clonotype was counted at least ten times. The CDR3 region has the DNA TGCGCCAGCAGCTTGCCTCTGACAGGGGCAGTCGACTATGGCTACACCTTC. It specifies CASSLPLTGAVDYGYTF. The rearrangement links TRBV5-1 to TRBJ1-2, with 8 positions matching TRBD1. J lost 3 bases, V lost 1 base, and 11 bases had no gene match. The germline CDR1 and CDR2 sequences are SGHRS and YFSETQ. This CDR3 region has 17 residues.

Many counts were recorded for this clonotype. The chain uses TRBV30 and TRBJ2-7, with 8 positions matching TRBD2. Germline values: CDR1 GTSNPN, CDR2 SVGIG (reference sequence). The CDR3 is made up of 17 amino acids. Trimming cost V 6 bases and J 4 bases; bases outside gene matches: 20. For the CDR3, the DNA is TGTGCCTGTTCGCCGGGACTAGATCCCAGTGGATCGTACGAGCAGTACTTC. The encoded protein is CACSPGLDPSGSYEQYF. Supplemented by reference TRBV30 and TRBJ2-7, the full variable domain reads SQTIHQWPATLVQPVGSPLSLECTVEGTSNPNLYWYRQAAGRGLQLLFYSVGIGQISSEVPQNLSASRPQDRQFILSSKKLLLSDSGFYLCACSPGLDPSGSYEQYFGPGTRLTVT.

This clonotype was counted at least ten times. This chain joins TRBV12-3 or TRBV12-4 and TRBJ2-5; D assignment may be TRBD1 or TRBD2 (5 bases each). The CDR3 is made up of 12 amino acids. V lost 6 bases and J lost 3, with 8 bases in between. DNA for the CDR3: TGTGCCAGCAGGGGGACCAAAGAGACCCAGTACTTC. Amino acids: CASRGTKETQYF.

J is TRBJ2-5 and V is TRBV5-4, with D hard to call. Germline-derived CDR1 and CDR2 are SGHNT and YYREEE (reference sequence). The CDR3 length is 14 residues. Trimming shortened V by 2 bases and J by 2 bases, and 10 bases separated the two germline ends. DNA of the CDR3: TGTGCCAGCAGCTTTTCAGACTTACAAGAGACCCAGTACTTC. Encoded protein: CASSFSDLQETQYF.

At least ten counts were recorded for this clonotype. The chain uses TRBV7-2 and TRBJ2-5; 8 bases line up with TRBD2. This CDR3 spans 16 amino acids. From germline, CDR1 is SGHTA and CDR2 FQGNSA. Germline trimming cut 1 base from V and 3 bases from J; bases unmatched to any gene: 7. CDR3 sequence reads: CASSLGLAGGEETQYF. CDR3 nucleotide sequence: TGTGCCAGCAGCTTAGGTCTCGCGGGGGGAGAAGAGACCCAGTACTTC.

The J gene is TRBJ2-2, the V gene TRBV4-2; D unresolved. Trimming cost V 2 bases and J 4 bases, with 14 bases left between them. Looked up from germline, CDR1 is LGHNA and CDR2 is YNFKEQ. The CDR3 has 16 residues. The CDR3 loop reads CASSQLLETVTGELFF. The CDR3 region has the DNA TGTGCCAGCAGCCAATTGCTGGAGACCGTCACCGGGGAGCTGTTTTTT.

This clonotype was seen ten or more times. The rearrangement joins TRBV6-1 to TRBJ1-6; 9 nucleotides align to TRBD1. Germline V gives CDR1 MNHNS, CDR2 SASEGT. CDR3 length: 16 residues. The trim removed 5 bases at V and 5 bases at J, leaving 7 bases unmatched. The CDR3 DNA is TGTGCCAGCAGTAGAGCCGGGACAGGGCATAATTCACCCCTCCACTTT. It encodes CASSRAGTGHNSPLHF.